The 18 T cell receptor beta chains below were found in one sample sequenced in a study of blood T cell repertoires in COVID-19. Assay: immunoSEQ multiplex PCR; the TCRdb copy retains only in-frame clones and omits some. The sample has over 350,000 clones, just under 90% seen once; the top ten hold approximately 10%. Sequencing used PBMCs or T cells enriched from blood (not recorded which). The receptors originated from a woman in her forties or fifties who had recovered from COVID-19.

This chain's CDR3 is CASSLVFDRGETQYF. CDR3 coding DNA: TGTGCCAGCAGCTTAGTTTTTGACCGAGGAGAGACCCAGTACTTC. The chain recombines TRBV7-9 with TRBJ2-5; D ambiguous. CDR1 SEHNR and CDR2 FQNEAQ come from the germline V gene (reference sequence). The CDR3 loop spans 15 amino acids. V was pared by 1 base and J by 4 bases, with 13 bases between.

The DNA for the CDR3 is TGTGCCAGCATGCAGCGGGAGACCCAGTACTTC. Translated: CASMQRETQYF. The rearrangement links TRBV2 to TRBJ2-5, with D maybe TRBD2 (5 bases). Germline V gene data show CDR1 as SNHLY and CDR2 as FYNNEI. The CDR3 spans 11 residues. V lost 7 bases and J 5 bases, leaving 8 bases between the germline ends.

The chain carries TRBV29-1 and TRBJ1-2, with D perhaps matching TRBD1 (5 bases). The germline gives CDR1 SQVTM, CDR2 ANQGSEA. V was clipped by 4 bases and J by 6 bases, with 9 bases between them. CDR3 size: 11 residues. The CDR3 region is CSVVRADGYTF. The CDR3 nucleotides are TGCAGCGTTGTCAGGGCCGATGGCTACACCTTC.

The rearrangement links TRBV7-3 to TRBJ2-7; weak D call: TRBD1 (6 bases). The germline V and J ends were trimmed by 6 bases and 3 bases, with 18 bases remaining between them. This CDR3 has 15 amino acids. CDR1 and CDR2 (germline): SGHTA, FQGTGA. The CDR3 DNA reads as TGTGCCAGCAGGGCACCGGGACAAGGAGACTACGAGCAGTACTTC. As protein: CASRAPGQGDYEQYF.

This clone appeared a few times. The sample holds other DNA sequences that translate to the same CDR3. The gene calls are TRBV12-3 or TRBV12-4 and TRBJ1-2, with D possibly matching TRBD1 (6 bases). This CDR3 has 13 amino acids. V dropped 6 bases and J dropped 2 bases, with 10 bases sitting between them. The CDR3 nucleotides are TGTGCCAGCAGCCTGGGACAAAACTATGGCTACACCTTC. It encodes CASSLGQNYGYTF.

Worth noting for this clone: Other nucleotide sequences from this sample produce the same CDR3. This chain joins TRBV3-1 (or the pseudogene TRBV3-2) and TRBJ1-2; maybe TRBD1 (5 bases). CDR1 is LGHDT, CDR2 YNNKEL, per germline (reference sequence). Between the trimmed V and J ends, which lost 0 bases and 4 bases, there was a span of 12 bases. CDR3 size: 15 residues. The CDR3 loop is CASSQESGVGYGYTF. The CDR3 DNA reads TGTGCCAGCAGCCAAGAATCGGGGGTCGGCTATGGCTACACCTTC.

This chain uses TRBV6-5 with TRBJ2-7; maybe TRBD1 (6 bases). Trimming took off 0 bases at V and 0 bases at J, with 12 bases between the two ends. Germline assignment: CDR1 MNHEY and CDR2 SVGAGI. The CDR3 length is 16 residues. The CDR3 DNA follows: TGTGCCAGCAGTTACTCGAGTAAGGACAGCTCCTACGAGCAGTACTTC. Protein product: CASSYSSKDSSYEQYF.

The chain employs TRBV19 and TRBJ1-3; TRBD1 agrees at 9 bases. CDR3 size: 17 residues. After removal of 9 bases from V and 1 base from J, the junction contained 13 bases not matched to a gene. Germline CDR1 and CDR2: LNHDA and SQIVND (reference sequence). The CDR3 DNA is TGTGCCAGACTTCCACACAGGGGGCGATGTTCTGGAAACACCATATATTTT. This encodes CARLPHRGRCSGNTIYF.

The V and J genes are TRBV9 and TRBJ2-7; 11 bases align to TRBD1. In germline, CDR1 is SGDLS, CDR2 YYNGEE. The CDR3 covers 15 residues. V lost 4 bases and J lost 3; bases outside the gene matches: 6. The CDR3 reads CASSTGTGGYYEQYF. CDR3 coding DNA: TGTGCCAGCAGCACTGGGACAGGGGGATACTACGAGCAGTACTTC.

The rearrangement links TRBV28 to TRBJ2-1; 9 bases line up with TRBD1. The trim removed 6 bases at V and 7 bases at J, leaving 10 bases unmatched. This CDR3 contains 15 residues. Germline V gene lookup returns CDR1 MDHEN and CDR2 SYDVKM. This CDR3 is CASSPATTGGNEQFF. CDR3 DNA: TGTGCCAGCAGCCCAGCTACGACAGGGGGAAATGAGCAGTTCTTC.

V is TRBV4-1 and J is TRBJ1-1; D gene uncertain. The V end lost 1 base, the J end lost 1 base, and 7 bases lay between the germline ends. This CDR3 is 14 amino acids long. In germline, CDR1 is MGHRA, CDR2 YSYEKL. The CDR3 coding sequence is TGCGCCAGCAGCCAAGTCGGTGAGAACACTGAAGCTTTCTTT. Amino acid sequence: CASSQVGENTEAFF.

V and J are TRBV2 and TRBJ2-5; D might be TRBD2 (7 bases). V was clipped by 8 bases and J by 0 bases, with 13 bases between them. Germline CDR1 reads SNHLY; CDR2 reads FYNNEI. This CDR3 contains 14 residues. CDR3: CASFAGAHQETQYF. CDR3 bases: TGTGCCAGCTTCGCGGGGGCCCACCAAGAGACCCAGTACTTC.

The chain carries TRBV7-8 and TRBJ2-7; 10 bases align to TRBD2. The CDR3 is 15 amino acids. CDR1 is SGHVS and CDR2 is FQNEAQ in the germline V gene. V was pared by 4 bases and J by 0 bases, with 3 bases of the junction left unmatched. The CDR3 DNA reads as TGTGCCAGCAGCTACCTAGCGGGGGCCTCCTACGAGCAGTACTTC. Translating gives CASSYLAGASYEQYF. Drawing the rest from reference TRBV7-8 and TRBJ2-7, the complete variable domain is GAGVSQSPRYKVAKRGQDVALRCDPISGHVSLFWYQQALGQGPEFLTYFQNEAQLDKSGLPSDRFFAERPEGSVSTLKIQRTQQEDSAVYLCASSYLAGASYEQYFGPGTRLTVT.

The chain employs TRBV2 and TRBJ1-2; 10 positions match TRBD1. The CDR3 is made up of 15 amino acids. Germline CDR1 is SNHLY and CDR2 is FYNNEI. Trimming took 4 bases from V and 4 from J; bases not matched to a gene: 6. In DNA form, the CDR3 reads TGTGCCAGCAGTGTGGGACAGGGGTTTCTCTATGGCTACACCTTC. This codes for CASSVGQGFLYGYTF.

The chain employs TRBV28 and TRBJ2-5, with 8 bases lining up with TRBD1. V lost 3 bases, J lost 10 bases, and 10 bases stayed unmatched. Germline CDR1 and CDR2: MDHEN and SYDVKM. This CDR3 has 14 amino acids. CDR3 region: CASSFARGLRDQYF. Here the CDR3 DNA reads TGTGCCAGCAGTTTCGCCAGGGGGCTAAGGGACCAGTACTTC. Variable domain in full (rest from reference TRBV28 and TRBJ2-5): DVKVTQSSRYLVKRTGEKVFLECVQDMDHENMFWYRQDPGLGLRLIYFSYDVKMKEKGDIPEGYSVSREKKERFSLILESASTNQTSMYLCASSFARGLRDQYFGPGTRLLVL.

This chain joins TRBV2 and TRBJ2-7, with TRBD2 as a possible D gene (5 bases). This CDR3 is 15 amino acids long. V dropped 4 bases and J dropped 0 bases, with 13 bases sitting between them. From germline, CDR1 is SNHLY and CDR2 FYNNEI. CDR3 DNA sequence: TGTGCCAGCAGTGTTGGAGACGGGATCTCCTACGAGCAGTACTTC. Its translation is CASSVGDGISYEQYF.

The genes are TRBV2 and TRBJ2-7; the D is unclear. The germline V gene has CDR1 SNHLY and CDR2 FYNNEI. There are 11 residues in the CDR3. V was cut by 2 bases and J by 6 bases, with 5 bases left in between. The CDR3 region is CASSELFEQYF. The CDR3 DNA reads TGTGCCAGCAGTGAACTGTTCGAGCAGTACTTC.

This chain joins TRBV20-1 and TRBJ2-3, with 9 bases identical to TRBD1. The CDR3 totals 15 residues. V was pared by 3 bases and J by 5 bases, with 9 bases of the junction left unmatched. Germline CDR1 reads DFQATT; CDR2 reads SNEGSKA (reference sequence). The CDR3 is CSASPGTGRKDTQYF. Written as DNA, the CDR3 is TGCAGTGCTAGTCCCGGGACAGGGAGAAAAGATACGCAGTATTTT.